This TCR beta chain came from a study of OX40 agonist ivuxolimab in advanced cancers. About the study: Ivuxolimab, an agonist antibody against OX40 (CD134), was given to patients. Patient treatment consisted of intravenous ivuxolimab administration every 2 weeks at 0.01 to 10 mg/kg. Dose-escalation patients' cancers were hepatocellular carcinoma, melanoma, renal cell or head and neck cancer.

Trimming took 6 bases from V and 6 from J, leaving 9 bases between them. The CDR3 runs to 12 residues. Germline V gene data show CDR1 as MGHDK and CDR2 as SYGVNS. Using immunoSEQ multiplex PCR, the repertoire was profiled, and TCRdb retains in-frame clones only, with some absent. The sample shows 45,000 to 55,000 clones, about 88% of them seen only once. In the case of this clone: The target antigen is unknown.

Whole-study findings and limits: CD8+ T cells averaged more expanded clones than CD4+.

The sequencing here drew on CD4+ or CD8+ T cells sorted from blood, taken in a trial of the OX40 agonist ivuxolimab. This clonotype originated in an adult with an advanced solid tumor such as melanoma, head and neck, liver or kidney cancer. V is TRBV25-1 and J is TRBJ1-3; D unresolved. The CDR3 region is CASRDVLNTIYF. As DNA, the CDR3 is TGTGCCAGCAGGGACGTTTTAAACACCATATATTTT.